One and the same sample provided the 15 T cell receptor beta chains below, sequenced in a study of vaccination effects on CD4 cells after COVID-19. The protocol was immunoSEQ multiplex PCR, while the TCRdb copy is restricted to in-frame clones and leaves out a portion. The sample lists 32,000 or so clones; 55% to 80% were seen once. No cognate antigen is known for these TCRs. Culture lasted about nine days before CD4+ T cell isolation. Here the sequenced sample was CD4+ T cells from PBMCs cultured without peptide, taken before COVID-19 vaccination. The receptor source for this set is a human donor who received a COVID-19 vaccine.

This chain uses TRBV11-2 with TRBJ1-1, with a weak D call TRBD1 (5 bases). There are 11 residues in the CDR3. Germline CDR1 and CDR2: SGHAT and FQNNGV. Between the trimmed V and J ends, which lost 6 bases and 6 bases, there was a span of 8 bases. The DNA of the CDR3 is TGTGCCAGCAGAAGGGACGCTGAAGCTTTCTTT. This sequence encodes CASRRDAEAFF.

The chain joins TRBV5-5 to TRBJ1-4; D is unresolved. Germline V lookup: CDR1 SGHKS, CDR2 YYEKEE (reference sequence). V lost 4 bases, J lost 0 bases, and 7 bases lay in between. The CDR3 consists of 14 residues. The CDR3 coding sequence is TGTGCCAGCAGCCCCCATCCAACTAATGAAAAACTGTTTTTT. This encodes CASSPHPTNEKLFF.

In DNA, the CDR3 is TGTGCCTGGCAGACAGGGGGCAATCAGCCCCAGCATTTT. Its protein is CAWQTGGNQPQHF. The chain carries TRBV30 and TRBJ1-5, with 8 bases aligning to TRBD1. V dropped 5 bases and J dropped 2; count of bases not matched to a gene: 2. Per the germline V gene, CDR1 is GTSNPN and CDR2 is SVGIG (reference sequence). This CDR3 comprises 13 residues.

This rearrangement joins TRBV4-2 to TRBJ2-3, with TRBD2 matching 10 bases. Trimming cost V 0 bases and J 2 bases; bases outside gene matches: 8. The CDR3 has 18 residues. Germline loops: CDR1 LGHNA, CDR2 YNFKEQ. The CDR3 loop is CASSQEGFSGRNTDTQYF. Written as DNA, the CDR3 is TGTGCCAGCAGCCAAGAAGGGTTTAGCGGGAGGAACACAGATACGCAGTATTTT.

The chain uses TRBV2 and TRBJ2-1, with D perhaps TRBD2 (6 bases). V lost 7 bases and J 10 bases, leaving 17 bases between the germline ends. Per germline, CDR1 SNHLY and CDR2 FYNNEI. The CDR3 loop spans 13 amino acids. CDR3 in amino acids: CASKLAGGSEQFF. CDR3 nucleotide sequence: TGTGCCAGCAAACTAGCAGGAGGTTCGGAGCAGTTCTTC. The full variable domain, its missing parts supplied by reference TRBV2 and TRBJ2-1, is EPEVTQTPSHQVTQMGQEVILRCVPISNHLYFYWYRQILGQKVEFLVSFYNNEISEKSEIFDDQFSVERPDGSNFTLKIRSTKLEDSAMYFCASKLAGGSEQFFGPGTRLTVL.

In nucleotides, the CDR3 is TGTGCCAGCAGCCTAGCGGGGGGGATGAATGAGCAGTTCTTC. Protein product: CASSLAGGMNEQFF. This rearrangement joins TRBV5-4 to TRBJ2-1, with 12 nucleotides matching TRBD2. This CDR3 region has 14 residues. Per germline, CDR1 SGHNT and CDR2 YYREEE (reference sequence). With 4 bases clipped from V and 7 bases from J, the junction kept 3 bases outside the gene matches.

The table lists this clone with a few counts. The chain recombines TRBV30 with TRBJ1-2; the match to TRBD1 covers 7 bases. The CDR3 has 13 residues. Trimming at V came to 5 bases and at J to 8 bases, leaving 11 bases not matched to a gene. CDR1 and CDR2 from the germline V gene are GTSNPN and SVGIG (reference sequence). The CDR3 nucleotides read TGTGCCTGGGCCCGGGACAGACCTAGGGGCTACACCTTC. It translates to CAWARDRPRGYTF.

J is TRBJ2-5 and V is TRBV10-3; 7 bases are shared with TRBD2. With V trimmed by 11 bases and J by 3 bases, 9 bases remained unmatched. Germline V gives CDR1 ENHRY, CDR2 SYGVKD. This CDR3 contains 13 residues. This CDR3 reads CASKPLAEETQYF. The CDR3 DNA follows: TGTGCCTCAAAACCCCTAGCGGAAGAGACCCAGTACTTC.

The chain is built from TRBV3-1 (or the pseudogene TRBV3-2) and TRBJ2-5, with 10 bases fitting TRBD2. Germline CDR1 reads LGHDT; CDR2 reads YNNKEL (reference sequence). J lost 5 bases, V lost 2 bases, and 2 bases had no gene match. The CDR3 consists of 14 residues. CDR3 in amino acids: CASSQPAGGETQYF. CDR3 DNA sequence: TGTGCCAGCAGCCAACCAGCGGGAGGGGAGACCCAGTACTTC.

The genes are TRBV30 and TRBJ2-7; 10 bases line up with TRBD1. Per germline, CDR1 GTSNPN and CDR2 SVGIG (reference sequence). Unmatched junction bases numbered 12, after V lost 7 bases and J lost 6 bases. The CDR3 is made up of 14 amino acids. The CDR3 is CAYNLGQGNSEQYF. CDR3 nucleotides: TGTGCCTACAATCTGGGACAGGGGAATAGCGAGCAGTACTTC.

V is TRBV7-2 and J is TRBJ2-3, with 10 bases fitting TRBD2. CDR3 size: 17 residues. V was clipped by 2 bases and J by 0 bases; unmatched bases: 5. The germline CDR1 and CDR2 sequences are SGHTA and FQGNSA. The chain's CDR3 is CASSLLAGGGSTDTQYF. CDR3 DNA sequence: TGTGCCAGCAGCTTATTAGCGGGGGGAGGGAGCACAGATACGCAGTATTTT.

The chain carries TRBV27 and TRBJ1-3, with D possibly TRBD1 on 6 matching bases. The CDR3 runs to 13 residues. V gave up 6 bases and J gave up 1 base, with 7 bases separating them. Germline CDR1 is MNHEY and CDR2 is SMNVEV (reference sequence). The CDR3 region has the DNA TGTGCCAGCAGGGGACATTCTGGAAACACCATATATTTT. It translates to CASRGHSGNTIYF.

CDR3 sequence (DNA): TGCGCCAGCAGCCCGGGGGGGCCCTTAGGGGAGACCCAGTACTTC. Residues: CASSPGGPLGETQYF. The rearrangement uses TRBV4-1 and TRBJ2-5; 8 bases fit TRBD2. Per the germline V gene, CDR1 is MGHRA and CDR2 is YSYEKL. With V trimmed by 4 bases and J by 5 bases, 9 bases remained unmatched. The CDR3 is 15 amino acids.

CDR3 in DNA: TGTGCCACCTTATTGTACCGGGACACCCACAATGAGCAGTTCTTC. Amino acid sequence: CATLLYRDTHNEQFF. The rearrangement joins TRBV2 to TRBJ2-1; D possibly corresponds to TRBD1 (6 bases). CDR1 and CDR2 (germline): SNHLY, FYNNEI. The V gene lost 10 bases and the J gene lost 5 bases, with 21 bases spanning the gap. The CDR3 contains 15 residues. Full variable domain (remainder filled in from reference TRBV2 and TRBJ2-1): EPEVTQTPSHQVTQMGQEVILRCVPISNHLYFYWYRQILGQKVEFLVSFYNNEISEKSEIFDDQFSVERPDGSNFTLKIRSTKLEDSAMYFCATLLYRDTHNEQFFGPGTRLTVL.

This chain joins TRBV19 and TRBJ1-1, with D unclear. Germline CDR1 LNHDA, CDR2 SQIVND (reference sequence). V lost 1 base to trimming and J lost 1 base, with 7 bases between them. This CDR3 is built from 14 residues. CDR3 in DNA: TGTGCCAGTAGTATAGTGGTTAGGAACACTGAAGCTTTCTTT. Translating gives CASSIVVRNTEAFF.